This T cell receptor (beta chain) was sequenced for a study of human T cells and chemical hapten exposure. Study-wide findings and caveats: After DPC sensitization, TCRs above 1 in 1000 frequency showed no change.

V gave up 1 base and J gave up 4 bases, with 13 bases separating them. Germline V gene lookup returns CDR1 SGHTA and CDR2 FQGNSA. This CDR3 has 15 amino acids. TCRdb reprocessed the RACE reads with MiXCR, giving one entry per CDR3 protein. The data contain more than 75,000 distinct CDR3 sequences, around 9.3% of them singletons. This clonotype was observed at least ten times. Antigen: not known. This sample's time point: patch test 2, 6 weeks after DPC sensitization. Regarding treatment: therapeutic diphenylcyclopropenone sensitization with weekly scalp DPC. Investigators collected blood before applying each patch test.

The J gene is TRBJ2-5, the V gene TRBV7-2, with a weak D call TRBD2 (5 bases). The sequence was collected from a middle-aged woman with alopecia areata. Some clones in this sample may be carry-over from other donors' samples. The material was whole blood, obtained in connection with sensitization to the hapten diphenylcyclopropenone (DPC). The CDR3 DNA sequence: TGTGCCAGCAGCTTAGAGGGTCTCCGGGGAGAGACCCAGTACTTC. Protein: CASSLEGLRGETQYF.